This T cell receptor (beta chain) was sequenced in a study of regulatory T cells in long-lasting Graves disease. General study points: Sharing of public clonotypes was greater in persistent patients (about 2,700) than in new patients (around 880).

Time point here: newly diagnosed GD, antithyroid drugs for less than 3 months. PBMC-derived RNA was used for the TCR library. There are many counts of this clonotype. Antigen: not known. The junction does not match germline at one end; this may be a read error. Arm-PCR of CDR3 regions with iRepertoire HTBI primers generated TCR beta libraries. TCRdb fed the multiplex PCR reads into MiXCR, producing one record per CDR3 protein. The data show 600,000 to 650,000 distinct CDR3 sequences, with around 17% seen just once and 18% held by the top ten. The sample was also reused in another study, on T cells in Graves' hyperthyroidism and ophthalmopathy.

The sequence was collected from a woman aged 25-40 years with Graves disease. Sample: peripheral blood mononuclear cells (PBMCs), taken at new diagnosis, from a patient treated with antithyroid drugs.

The CDR3 bases are TGCTCAGGGGGGAGCTACAATGAGCAGTTCTTC. Amino acids: CSGGSYNEQFF. The chain uses TRBV7-9 and TRBJ2-1, with D maybe TRBD1 (7 bases). Per the germline V gene, CDR1 is SEHNR and CDR2 is FQNEAQ (reference sequence). The CDR3 is made up of 11 amino acids.